This note documents a single TCR beta chain sequence. Its target is not known. The CDR3 totals 14 residues. The trim removed 7 bases at V and 4 bases at J, leaving 6 bases unmatched. Germline CDR1 reads SGHRS; CDR2 reads YFSETQ. The entry originates in a study of T-cell memory formation after mild COVID-19. Overall study findings and caveats: A subset of responding clones appeared in pre-infection memory, suggesting cross-reactive memory joined.

TCRdb re-called the 5' RACE reads through MiXCR, storing one row per CDR3 protein. This sample yields 200,000 to 300,000 distinct CDR3 sequences, of which approximately 9% are seen a single time; 20% to 25% belongs to the top ten. Sequencing was performed on PBMCs or a T cell subset sorted from them (not recorded which). The sequence was collected from a man between 18 and 29 years old who had mild COVID-19 (a few samples of this study predate the infection). Cell type and time point are not known. V is TRBV5-1 and J is TRBJ2-2; 8 bases are shared with TRBD1. CDR3 nucleotide sequence: TGCGCCAGCTCCTTAGGGACAGGCACCGGGGAGCTGTTTTTT. Residues: CASSLGTGTGELFF.